This T cell receptor beta chain was sequenced for a study of T-cell memory formation after mild COVID-19. General study findings and limits: Memory cells collected pre-infection included some clones that later responded, suggesting cross-reactive memory joined. CD4+ clones that contracted lay mainly in CM and EM; CD8+ ones lay in EMRA.

Trimming shortened V by 5 bases and J by 1 base, and 20 bases separated the two germline ends. Germline CDR1 reads DFQATT; CDR2 reads SNEGSKA (reference sequence). This CDR3 spans 17 amino acids. TCRdb called the 5' RACE reads again in MiXCR, with one record for every CDR3 protein. Of more than 150,000 distinct CDR3 sequences in the sample, under 20% were seen once. The table lists this clonotype with a few counts. Its antigen is undetermined. The material sequenced was PBMCs or a T cell subset sorted from them (not recorded which). The rearrangement joins TRBV20-1 to TRBJ2-2, with D tentatively TRBD2 (6 bases). This clonotype originated in a man between 18 and 35 years old who had mild COVID-19 (a few samples of this study predate the infection). Cell type and time point are not known. CDR3 loop: CSAGPAGPPLNTGELFF. The CDR3 DNA follows: TGCAGTGCTGGACCTGCGGGGCCTCCTTTGAACACCGGGGAGCTGTTTTTT.